Listed below are T cell receptor beta chains from one sample, sequenced in a study of shared clonotypes between healthy human individuals. Assay used: immunoSEQ multiplex PCR; TCRdb lists only in-frame clones, some missing. The repertoire consists of under 1,100,000 clones, with roughly 74% occurring once and the leading ten covering around 0.61%. Sequencing was done on a sample of memory CD4+ T cells from PBMCs. The source of these receptors is a young man in good health. Some clones in this sample may be carry-over from other donors' samples. Each CDR3 is given with its conserved first and last residue. The D gene is left open where the match is weak. Not every row has a clone size; where given, it reads once, few, many or a size class.

>TRBV5-1|NA|TRBJ1-2|NA
TGCGCCAGCAGCAACAGCCTCTATGGCTACACCTTC
CASSNSLYGYTF
>TRBV19|NA|TRBJ1-1|NA
TGTGCCAGTAGTATAGGGGCCGGGGGCGTGGACACTGAAGCTTTCTTT
CASSIGAGGVDTEAFF
>TRBV15|NA|TRBJ2-2|NA
TGTGCCACCAGCAGAGATTACAGGGTGACCGGGGAGCTGTTTTTT
CATSRDYRVTGELFF
>TRBV5-1|TRBD1|TRBJ1-3|once
TGCGCCAGCAGCCCCGGACAGGGAGACACCATATATTTT
CASSPGQGDTIYF
>TRBV4-1|NA|TRBJ2-1|few
TGCGCCAGCAGCGCCGGAGGGCGGTTCTACAATGAGCAGTTCTTC
CASSAGGRFYNEQFF
>TRBV30|NA|TRBJ2-1|NA
TGTGCCTGGTCCTTGGGAGCGTTCCACAATGAGCAGTTCTTC
CAWSLGAFHNEQFF
>TRBV27|NA|TRBJ2-5|NA
TGTGCCAGCAGTCTCGGGCCTCCAGGGACCCAGTACTTC
CASSLGPPGTQYF
>TRBV25-1|TRBD2|TRBJ2-3|NA
TGTGCCAGCAGGTCGAGCGGGGCCAGCACAGATACGCAGTATTTT
CASRSSGASTDTQYF
>TRBV27|NA|TRBJ2-3|NA
TGTGCCAGCAGAAGACAATTCACAGATACGCAGTATTTT
CASRRQFTDTQYF
>TRBV28|NA|TRBJ2-1|NA
TGTGCCAGCAGTTTCGGGGGAAGCTCCTACAATGAGCAGTTCTTC
CASSFGGSSYNEQFF
>TRBV21-1|NA|TRBJ2-2|once
TGTGCCAGCAGCAAAGCTACTACCGGGGAGCTGTTTTTT
CASSKATTGELFF
>TRBV5-1|NA|TRBJ2-3|once
TGCGCCAGCAGCTCTGGCGGAGTGGGAACAGATACGCAGTATTTT
CASSSGGVGTDTQYF
>TRBV10-3|NA|TRBJ2-1|NA
TGTGCCATCTCCCGGGCCGATGAGCAGTTCTTC
CAISRADEQFF
>TRBV5-4|NA|TRBJ2-2|once
TGTGCCAGCAGCTCCCGGTGGGGGACCGGGGAGCTGTTTTTT
CASSSRWGTGELFF